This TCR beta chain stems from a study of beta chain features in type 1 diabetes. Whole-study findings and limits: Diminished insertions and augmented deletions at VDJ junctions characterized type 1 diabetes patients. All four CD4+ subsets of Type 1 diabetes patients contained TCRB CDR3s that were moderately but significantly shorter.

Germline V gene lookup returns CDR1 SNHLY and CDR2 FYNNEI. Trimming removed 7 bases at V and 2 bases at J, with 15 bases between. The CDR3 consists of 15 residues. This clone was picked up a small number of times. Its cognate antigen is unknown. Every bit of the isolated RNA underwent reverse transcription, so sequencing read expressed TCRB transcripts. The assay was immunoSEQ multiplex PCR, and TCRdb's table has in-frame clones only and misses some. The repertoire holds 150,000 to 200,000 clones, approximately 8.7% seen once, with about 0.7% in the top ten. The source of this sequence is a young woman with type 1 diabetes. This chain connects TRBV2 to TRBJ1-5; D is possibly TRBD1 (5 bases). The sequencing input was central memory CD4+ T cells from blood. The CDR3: CASKFRREGNQPQHF. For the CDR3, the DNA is TGTGCCAGCAAATTCCGCAGGGAGGGCAATCAGCCCCAGCATTTT.